This T cell receptor (beta chain) was obtained from a study of blood T cell repertoires in COVID-19. Deletions cut 4 bases from V and 14 bases from J, with 15 bases between. The germline V gene encodes CDR1 LGHDT and CDR2 YNNKEL (reference sequence). This CDR3 contains 13 residues. Assay: immunoSEQ multiplex PCR; the TCRdb copy retains only in-frame clones and omits some. The sample carries 240,000 or so clones, approximately 90% recorded once. The receptor was isolated from a woman aged 40 to 50 who had recovered from COVID-19. The J gene is TRBJ1-6, the V gene TRBV3-1 (or the pseudogene TRBV3-2); D ambiguous. Sequenced input: peripheral blood. CDR3 sequence (DNA): TGTGCCAGCAGCCCCAACGGGCCCGGGGCCCTCCACTTT. Translation gives CASSPNGPGALHF.